This TCR beta chain comes out of a study of cytomegalovirus exposure and HLA in healthy donors. At the level of the study: From HLA-typed donors, an early data release held 70 million to 100 million unique TCRs. For the approximately 390 genotyped donors, around 76% fell within the Caucasian-associated ancestry cluster.

Concerning this clone: Antigen unknown.

Study outcomes and limitations: Analyses of presence/absence relied on an assumption of roughly uniform sequencing depth across donors. Some V segments, including TRBV6-2 and TRBV6-3, were excluded as indistinguishable.

A multiplex PCR was run with 60 Vbeta primers and 13 Jbeta primers. Repertoires were generated with immunoSEQ multiplex PCR, while TCRdb's copy carries only in-frame clones and drops some. The table shows 180,000 or so clones, with approximately 86% occurring only once. The CDR3 has 16 residues. Germline CDR1 and CDR2: SGHRS and YFSETQ. V lost 4 bases and J lost 7, with 23 bases in between. J is TRBJ1-2 and V is TRBV5-1; D remains unclear. Sequencing was done on a sample of PBMCs. The TCR originated in a woman aged 25 to 45 in good health and CMV-seronegative. The CDR3 DNA reads as TGCGCCAGCAGCCCTACTGGATCTTCCCGGGAGGGTGGCTACACCTTC. Translated: CASSPTGSSREGGYTF. The variable domain in full, with the rest retrieved from reference TRBV5-1 and TRBJ1-2, is KAGVTQTPRYLIKTRGQQVTLSCSPISGHRSVSWYQQTPGQGLQFLFEYFSETQRNKGNFPGRFSGRQFSNSRSEMNVSTLELGDSALYLCASSPTGSSREGGYTFGSGTRLTVV.